This TCR beta chain comes out of a study of beta chain features in type 1 diabetes. The entirety of the isolated RNA underwent reverse transcription, so expressed TCRB transcripts were sequenced. TCRdb's table, derived via immunoSEQ multiplex PCR, lists solely in-frame clones and lacks some. The sample consists of under 500,000 clones, about 30% of them appearing once. Study-wide points: Although PCR might favor shorter templates, it would do so equally in patients and controls. Patients showed naive, central memory and Treg TCRB repertoires that appeared more similar than those of healthy donors.

The single heparinised draw taken from each donor contained about 100 mL of blood on average. V was shortened by 8 bases and J by 3 bases, with 12 bases between the two germline ends. The CDR3 is made up of 13 amino acids. Germline lookup yields CDR1 MNHEY and CDR2 SVGAGI. A remark on this clone: The antigen remains undetermined.

V gene TRBV6-5 combines with J gene TRBJ2-3; a possible D gene is TRBD2 (5 bases). Sequenced material: naive CD4+ T cells from blood. The sequence was obtained from a man aged 18 to 30 in good health. The CDR3 DNA reads TGTGCCAGCCAGAGAGGGAGAACAGATACGCAGTATTTT. Translating it yields CASQRGRTDTQYF.